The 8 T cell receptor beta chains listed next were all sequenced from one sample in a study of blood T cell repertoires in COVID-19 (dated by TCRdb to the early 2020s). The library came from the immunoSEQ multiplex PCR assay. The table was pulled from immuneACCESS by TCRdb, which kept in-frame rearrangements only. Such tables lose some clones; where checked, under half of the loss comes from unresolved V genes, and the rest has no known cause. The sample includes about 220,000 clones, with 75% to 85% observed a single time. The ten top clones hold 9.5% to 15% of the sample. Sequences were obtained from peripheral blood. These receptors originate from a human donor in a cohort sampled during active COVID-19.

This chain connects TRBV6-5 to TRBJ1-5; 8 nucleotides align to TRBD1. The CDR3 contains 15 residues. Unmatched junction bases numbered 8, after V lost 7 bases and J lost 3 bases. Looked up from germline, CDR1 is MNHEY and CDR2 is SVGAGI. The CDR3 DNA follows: TGTGCCAGCAACACACAGGGGGAGGTCAATCAGCCCCAGCATTTT. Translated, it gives CASNTQGEVNQPQHF.

The CDR3 DNA is TGTGCCAGCAGTCCAGGGACAGGCCCCTACGAGCAGTACTTC. Translating gives CASSPGTGPYEQYF. The chain carries TRBV28 and TRBJ2-7; 8 positions match TRBD1. Per the germline V gene, CDR1 is MDHEN and CDR2 is SYDVKM. V lost 5 bases and J lost 2; bases outside the gene matches: 5. This CDR3 comprises 14 residues.

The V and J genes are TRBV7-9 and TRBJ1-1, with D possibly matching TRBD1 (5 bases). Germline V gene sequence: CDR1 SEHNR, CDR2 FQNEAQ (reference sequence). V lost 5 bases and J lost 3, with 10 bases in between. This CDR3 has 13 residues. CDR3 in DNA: TGTGCCAGCAGCCGGGGGTGGGACACTGAAGCTTTCTTT. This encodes CASSRGWDTEAFF.

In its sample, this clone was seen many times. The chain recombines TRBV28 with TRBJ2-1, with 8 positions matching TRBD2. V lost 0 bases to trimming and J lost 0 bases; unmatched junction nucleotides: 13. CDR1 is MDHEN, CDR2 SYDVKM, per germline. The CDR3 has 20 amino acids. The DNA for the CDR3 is TGTGCCAGCAGTTTATGGGGAGGTGGGCTAGCGGGCGTCTCCTACAATGAGCAGTTCTTC. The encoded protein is CASSLWGGGLAGVSYNEQFF.

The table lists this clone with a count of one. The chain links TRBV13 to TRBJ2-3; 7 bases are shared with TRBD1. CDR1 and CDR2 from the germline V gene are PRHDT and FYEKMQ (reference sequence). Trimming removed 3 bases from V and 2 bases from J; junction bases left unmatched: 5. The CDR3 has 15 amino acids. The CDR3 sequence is CASSFRGTATDTQYF. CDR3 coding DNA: TGTGCCAGCAGCTTCAGGGGGACAGCCACAGATACGCAGTATTTT. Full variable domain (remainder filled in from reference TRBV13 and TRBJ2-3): AAGVIQSPRHLIKEKRETATLKCYPIPRHDTVYWYQQGPGQDPQFLISFYEKMQSDKGSIPDRFSAQQFSDYHSELNMSSLELGDSALYFCASSFRGTATDTQYFGPGTRLTVL.

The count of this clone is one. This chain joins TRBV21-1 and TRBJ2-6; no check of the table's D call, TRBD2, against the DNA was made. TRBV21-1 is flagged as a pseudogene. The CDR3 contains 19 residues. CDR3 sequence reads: CASNTTLGLQTSGANVLTF. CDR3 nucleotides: TGTGCCAGCAACACGACATTAGGACTACAAACCTCTGGGGCCAACGTCCTGACTTTC.

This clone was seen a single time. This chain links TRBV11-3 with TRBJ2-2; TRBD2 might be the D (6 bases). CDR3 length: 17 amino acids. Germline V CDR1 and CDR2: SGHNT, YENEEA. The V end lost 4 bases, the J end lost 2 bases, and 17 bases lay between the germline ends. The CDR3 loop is CASSSTPGLANTGELFF. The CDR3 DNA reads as TGTGCCAGCAGCTCTACCCCGGGACTCGCTAACACCGGGGAGCTGTTTTTT.

This CDR3 reads CASSLKGPRNIQYF. The CDR3 nucleotides are TGTGCCAGCAGTTTAAAGGGGCCTCGGAACATTCAGTACTTC. The chain is built from TRBV27 and TRBJ2-4, with D possibly being TRBD1 (5 bases). The CDR3 extends over 14 amino acids. From germline, CDR1 is MNHEY and CDR2 SMNVEV (reference sequence). V shed 2 bases and J shed 7 bases, with 12 bases lying between them.